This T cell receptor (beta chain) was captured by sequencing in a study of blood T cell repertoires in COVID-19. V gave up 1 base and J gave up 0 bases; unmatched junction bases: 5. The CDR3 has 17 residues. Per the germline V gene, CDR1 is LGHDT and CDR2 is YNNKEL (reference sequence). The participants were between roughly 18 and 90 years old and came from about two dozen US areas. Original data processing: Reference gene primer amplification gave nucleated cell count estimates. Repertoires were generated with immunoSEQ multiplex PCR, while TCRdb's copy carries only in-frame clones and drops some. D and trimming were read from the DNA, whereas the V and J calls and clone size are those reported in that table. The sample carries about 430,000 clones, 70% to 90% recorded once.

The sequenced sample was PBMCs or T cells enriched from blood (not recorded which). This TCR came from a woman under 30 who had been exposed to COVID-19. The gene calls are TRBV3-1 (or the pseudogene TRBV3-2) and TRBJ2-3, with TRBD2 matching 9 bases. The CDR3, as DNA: TGTGCCAGCAGCCAAGGGGGACTAGCCTGGAGCACAGATACGCAGTATTTT. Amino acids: CASSQGGLAWSTDTQYF.